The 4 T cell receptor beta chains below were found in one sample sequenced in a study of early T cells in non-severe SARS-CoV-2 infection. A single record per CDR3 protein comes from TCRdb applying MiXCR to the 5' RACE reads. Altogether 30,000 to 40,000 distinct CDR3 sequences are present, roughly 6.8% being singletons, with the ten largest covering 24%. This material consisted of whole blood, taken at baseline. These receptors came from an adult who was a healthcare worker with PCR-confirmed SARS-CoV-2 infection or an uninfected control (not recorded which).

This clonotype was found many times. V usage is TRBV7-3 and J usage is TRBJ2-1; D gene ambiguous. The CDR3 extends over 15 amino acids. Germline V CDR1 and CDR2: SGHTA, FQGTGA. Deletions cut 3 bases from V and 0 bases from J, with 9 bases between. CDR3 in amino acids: CASSLGSPSYNEQFF. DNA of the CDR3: TGTGCCAGCAGCTTGGGGTCTCCCTCCTACAATGAGCAGTTCTTC.

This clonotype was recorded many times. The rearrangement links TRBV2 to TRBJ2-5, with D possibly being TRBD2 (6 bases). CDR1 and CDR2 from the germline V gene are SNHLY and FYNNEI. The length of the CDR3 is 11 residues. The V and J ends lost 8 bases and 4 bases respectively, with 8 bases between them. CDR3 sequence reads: CASVGGETQYF. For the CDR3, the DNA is TGTGCCAGCGTCGGGGGAGAGACCCAGTACTTC.

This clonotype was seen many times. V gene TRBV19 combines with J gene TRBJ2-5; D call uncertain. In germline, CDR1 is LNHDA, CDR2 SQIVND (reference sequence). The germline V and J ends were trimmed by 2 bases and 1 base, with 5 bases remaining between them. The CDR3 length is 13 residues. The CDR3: CASSIFSQETQYF. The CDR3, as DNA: TGTGCCAGTAGTATATTCAGCCAAGAGACCCAGTACTTC.

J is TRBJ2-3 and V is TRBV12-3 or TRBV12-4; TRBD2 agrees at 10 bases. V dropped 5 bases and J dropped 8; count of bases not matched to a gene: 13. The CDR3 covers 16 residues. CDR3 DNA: TGTGCCAGCAGTCCCAATTCTGGGGCTAGCGGGGGTACGCAGTATTTT. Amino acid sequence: CASSPNSGASGGTQYF.